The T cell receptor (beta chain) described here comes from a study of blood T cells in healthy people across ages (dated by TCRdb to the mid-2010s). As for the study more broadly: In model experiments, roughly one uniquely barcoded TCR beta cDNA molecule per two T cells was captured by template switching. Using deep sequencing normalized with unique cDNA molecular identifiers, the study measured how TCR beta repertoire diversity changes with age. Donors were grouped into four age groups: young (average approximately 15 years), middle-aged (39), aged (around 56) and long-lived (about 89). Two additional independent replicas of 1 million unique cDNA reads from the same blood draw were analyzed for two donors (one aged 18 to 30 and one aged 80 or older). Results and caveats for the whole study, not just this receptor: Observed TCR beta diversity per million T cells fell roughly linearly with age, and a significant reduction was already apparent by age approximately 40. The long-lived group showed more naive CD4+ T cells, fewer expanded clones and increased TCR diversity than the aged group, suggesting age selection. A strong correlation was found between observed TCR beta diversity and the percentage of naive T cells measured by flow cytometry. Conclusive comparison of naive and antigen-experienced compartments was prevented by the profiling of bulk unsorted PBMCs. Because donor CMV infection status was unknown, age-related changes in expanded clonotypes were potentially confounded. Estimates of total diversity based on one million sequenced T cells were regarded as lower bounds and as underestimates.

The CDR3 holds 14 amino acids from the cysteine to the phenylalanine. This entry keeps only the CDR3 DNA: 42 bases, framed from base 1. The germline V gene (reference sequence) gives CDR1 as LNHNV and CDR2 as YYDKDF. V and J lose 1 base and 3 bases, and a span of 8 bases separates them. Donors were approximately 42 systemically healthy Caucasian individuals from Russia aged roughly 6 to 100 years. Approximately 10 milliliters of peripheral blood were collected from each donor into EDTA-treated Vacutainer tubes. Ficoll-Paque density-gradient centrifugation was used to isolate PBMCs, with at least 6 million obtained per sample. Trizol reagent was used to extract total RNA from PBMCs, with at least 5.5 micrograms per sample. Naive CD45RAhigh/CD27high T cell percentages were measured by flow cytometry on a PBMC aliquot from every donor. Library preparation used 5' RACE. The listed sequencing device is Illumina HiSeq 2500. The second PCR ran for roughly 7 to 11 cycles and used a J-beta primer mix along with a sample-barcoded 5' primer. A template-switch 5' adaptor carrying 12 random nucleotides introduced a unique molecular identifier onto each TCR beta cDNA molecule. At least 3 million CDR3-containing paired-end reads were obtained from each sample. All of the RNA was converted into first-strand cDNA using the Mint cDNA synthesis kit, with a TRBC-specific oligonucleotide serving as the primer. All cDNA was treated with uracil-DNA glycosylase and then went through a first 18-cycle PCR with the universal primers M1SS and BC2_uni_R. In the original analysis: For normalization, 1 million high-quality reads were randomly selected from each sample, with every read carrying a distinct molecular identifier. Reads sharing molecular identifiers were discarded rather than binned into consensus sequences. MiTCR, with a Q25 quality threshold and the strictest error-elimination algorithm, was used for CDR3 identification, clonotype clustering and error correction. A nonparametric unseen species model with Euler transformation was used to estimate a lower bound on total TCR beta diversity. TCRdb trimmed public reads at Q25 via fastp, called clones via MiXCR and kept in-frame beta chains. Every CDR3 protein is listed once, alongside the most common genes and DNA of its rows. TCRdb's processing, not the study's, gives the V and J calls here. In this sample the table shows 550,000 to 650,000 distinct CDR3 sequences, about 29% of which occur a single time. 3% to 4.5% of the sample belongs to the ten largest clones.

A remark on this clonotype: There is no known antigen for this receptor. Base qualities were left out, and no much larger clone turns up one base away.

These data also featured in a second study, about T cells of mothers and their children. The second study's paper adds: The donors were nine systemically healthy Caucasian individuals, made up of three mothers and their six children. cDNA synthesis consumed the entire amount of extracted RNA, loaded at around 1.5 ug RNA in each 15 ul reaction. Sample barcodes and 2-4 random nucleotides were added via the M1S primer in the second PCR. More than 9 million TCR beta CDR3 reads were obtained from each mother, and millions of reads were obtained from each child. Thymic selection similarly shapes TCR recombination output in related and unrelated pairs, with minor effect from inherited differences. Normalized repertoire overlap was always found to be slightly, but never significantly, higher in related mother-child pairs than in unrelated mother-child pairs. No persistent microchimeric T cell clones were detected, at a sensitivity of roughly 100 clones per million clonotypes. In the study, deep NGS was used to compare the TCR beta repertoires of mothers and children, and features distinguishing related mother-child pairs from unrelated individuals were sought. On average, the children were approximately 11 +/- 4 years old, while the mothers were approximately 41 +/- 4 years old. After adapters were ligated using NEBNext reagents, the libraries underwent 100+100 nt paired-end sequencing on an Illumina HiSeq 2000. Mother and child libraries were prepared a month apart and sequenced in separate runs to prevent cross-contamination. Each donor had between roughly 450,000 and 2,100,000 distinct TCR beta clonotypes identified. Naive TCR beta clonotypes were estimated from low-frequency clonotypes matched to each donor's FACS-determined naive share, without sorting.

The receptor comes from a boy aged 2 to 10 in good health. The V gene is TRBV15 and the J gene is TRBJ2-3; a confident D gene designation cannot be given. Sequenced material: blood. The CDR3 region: CATSRGTRTDTQYF. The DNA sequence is TGTGCCACCAGCAGAGGGACGAGGACAGATACGCAGTATTTT.